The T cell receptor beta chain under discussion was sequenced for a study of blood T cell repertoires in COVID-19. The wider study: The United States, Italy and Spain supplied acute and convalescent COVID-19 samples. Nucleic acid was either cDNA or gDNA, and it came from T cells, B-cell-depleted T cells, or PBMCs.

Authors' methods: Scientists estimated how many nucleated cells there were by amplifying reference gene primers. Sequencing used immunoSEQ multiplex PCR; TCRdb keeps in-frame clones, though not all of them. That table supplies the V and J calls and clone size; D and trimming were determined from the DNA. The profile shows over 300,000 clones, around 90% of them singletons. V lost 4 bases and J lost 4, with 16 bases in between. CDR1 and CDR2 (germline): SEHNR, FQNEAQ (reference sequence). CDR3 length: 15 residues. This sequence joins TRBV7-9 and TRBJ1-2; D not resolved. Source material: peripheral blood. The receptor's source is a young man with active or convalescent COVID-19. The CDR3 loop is CASSSAEAGLYGYTF. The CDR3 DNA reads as TGTGCCAGCAGCTCAGCGGAGGCAGGCCTCTATGGCTACACCTTC.